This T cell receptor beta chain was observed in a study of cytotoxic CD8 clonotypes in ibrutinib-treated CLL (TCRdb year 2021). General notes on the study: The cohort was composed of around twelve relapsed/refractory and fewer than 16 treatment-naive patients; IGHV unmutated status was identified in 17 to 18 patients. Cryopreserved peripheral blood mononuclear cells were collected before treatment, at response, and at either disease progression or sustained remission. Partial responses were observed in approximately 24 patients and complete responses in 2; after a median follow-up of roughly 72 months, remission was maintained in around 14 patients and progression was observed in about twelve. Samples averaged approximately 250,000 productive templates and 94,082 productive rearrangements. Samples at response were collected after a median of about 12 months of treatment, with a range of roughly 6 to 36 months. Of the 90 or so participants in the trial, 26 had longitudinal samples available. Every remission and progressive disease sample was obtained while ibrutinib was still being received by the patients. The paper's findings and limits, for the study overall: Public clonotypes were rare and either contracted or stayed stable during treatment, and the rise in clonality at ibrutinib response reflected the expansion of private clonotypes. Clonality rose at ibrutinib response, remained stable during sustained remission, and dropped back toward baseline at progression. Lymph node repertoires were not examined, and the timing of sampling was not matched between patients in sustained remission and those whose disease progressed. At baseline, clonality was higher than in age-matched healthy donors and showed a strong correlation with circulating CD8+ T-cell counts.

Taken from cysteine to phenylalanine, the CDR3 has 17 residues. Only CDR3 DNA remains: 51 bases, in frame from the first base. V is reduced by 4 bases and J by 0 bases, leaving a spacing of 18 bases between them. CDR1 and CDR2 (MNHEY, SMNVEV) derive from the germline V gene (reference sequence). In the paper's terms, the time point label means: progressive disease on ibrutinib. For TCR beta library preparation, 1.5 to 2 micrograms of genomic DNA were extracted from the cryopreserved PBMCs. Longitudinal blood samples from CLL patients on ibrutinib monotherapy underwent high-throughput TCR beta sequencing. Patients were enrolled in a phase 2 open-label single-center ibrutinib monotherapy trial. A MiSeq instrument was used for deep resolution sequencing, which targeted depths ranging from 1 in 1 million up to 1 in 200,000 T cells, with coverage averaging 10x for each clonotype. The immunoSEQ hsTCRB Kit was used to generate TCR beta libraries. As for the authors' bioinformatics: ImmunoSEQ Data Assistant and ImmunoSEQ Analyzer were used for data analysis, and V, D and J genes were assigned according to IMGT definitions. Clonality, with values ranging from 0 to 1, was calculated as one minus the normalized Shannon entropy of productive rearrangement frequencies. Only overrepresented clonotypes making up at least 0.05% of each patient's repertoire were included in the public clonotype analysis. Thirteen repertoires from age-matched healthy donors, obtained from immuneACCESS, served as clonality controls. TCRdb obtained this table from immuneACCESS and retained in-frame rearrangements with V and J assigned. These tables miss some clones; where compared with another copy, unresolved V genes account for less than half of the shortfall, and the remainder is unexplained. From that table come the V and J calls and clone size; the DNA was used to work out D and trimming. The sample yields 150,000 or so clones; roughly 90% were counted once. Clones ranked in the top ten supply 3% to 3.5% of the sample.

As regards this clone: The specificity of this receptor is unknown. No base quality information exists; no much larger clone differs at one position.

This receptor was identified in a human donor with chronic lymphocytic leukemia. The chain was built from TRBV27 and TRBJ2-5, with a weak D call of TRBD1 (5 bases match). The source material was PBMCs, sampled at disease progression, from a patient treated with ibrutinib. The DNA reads TGTGCCAGCAGTTCGCCCGGACAAGGTCGGTACCAAGAGACCCAGTACTTC. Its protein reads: CASSSPGQGRYQETQYF.